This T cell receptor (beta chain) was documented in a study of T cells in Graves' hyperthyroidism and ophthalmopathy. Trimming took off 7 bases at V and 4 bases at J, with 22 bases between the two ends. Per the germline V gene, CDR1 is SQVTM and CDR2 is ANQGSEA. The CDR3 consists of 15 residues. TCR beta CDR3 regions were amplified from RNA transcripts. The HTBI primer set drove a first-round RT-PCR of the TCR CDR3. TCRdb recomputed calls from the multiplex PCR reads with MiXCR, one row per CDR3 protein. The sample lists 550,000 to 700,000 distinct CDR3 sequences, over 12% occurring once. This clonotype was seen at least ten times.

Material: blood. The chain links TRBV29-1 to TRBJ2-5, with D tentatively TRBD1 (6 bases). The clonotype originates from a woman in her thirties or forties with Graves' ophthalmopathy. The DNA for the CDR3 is TGCAGCGCAACGACCGGGACATCAAAGATAGAGACCCAGTACTTC. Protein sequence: CSATTGTSKIETQYF.